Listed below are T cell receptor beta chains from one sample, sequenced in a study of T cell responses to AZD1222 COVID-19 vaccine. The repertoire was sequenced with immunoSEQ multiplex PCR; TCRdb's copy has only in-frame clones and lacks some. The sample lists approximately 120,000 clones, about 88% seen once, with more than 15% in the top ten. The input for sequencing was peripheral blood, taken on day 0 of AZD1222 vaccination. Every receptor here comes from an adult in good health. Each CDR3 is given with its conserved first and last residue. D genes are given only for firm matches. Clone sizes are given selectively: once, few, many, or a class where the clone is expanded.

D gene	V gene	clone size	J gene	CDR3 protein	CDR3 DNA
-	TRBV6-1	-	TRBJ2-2	CASTEVAANTGELFF	TGTGCCAGCACCGAAGTCGCTGCGAACACCGGGGAGCTGTTTTTT
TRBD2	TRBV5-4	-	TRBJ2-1	CASSSRAGTSPWGEQFF	TGTGCCAGCAGCTCTAGAGCGGGGACTAGCCCTTGGGGAGAGCAGTTCTTC
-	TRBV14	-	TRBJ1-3	CASSLPGTPANTIYF	TGTGCCAGCAGCCTACCGGGGACACCGGCCAACACCATATATTTT
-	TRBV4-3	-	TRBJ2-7	CASSQDGGTKRQYF	TGCGCCAGCAGCCAAGATGGAGGCACAAAGAGGCAGTACTTC
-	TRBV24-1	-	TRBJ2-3	CATTDSGPGTDTQYF	TGTGCCACCACAGATAGTGGGCCGGGCACAGATACGCAGTATTTT
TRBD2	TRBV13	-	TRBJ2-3	CASSPSGGRGTDTQYF	TGTGCCAGCAGCCCCTCGGGAGGGAGGGGGACAGATACGCAGTATTTT
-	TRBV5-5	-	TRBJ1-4	CASSLGGSRGSNEKLFF	TGTGCCAGCAGCTTGGGAGGTTCACGAGGGTCTAATGAAAAACTGTTTTTT
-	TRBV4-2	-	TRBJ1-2	CASTQSATGRAHGYTF	TGTGCCAGCACTCAAAGCGCTACTGGCAGGGCTCATGGCTACACCTTC
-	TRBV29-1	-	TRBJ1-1	CSVSSDNLNTEAFF	TGCAGCGTTTCGAGTGACAACCTCAACACTGAAGCTTTCTTT
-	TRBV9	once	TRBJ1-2	CASSVGSVYGYTF	TGTGCCAGCAGCGTAGGGTCTGTCTATGGCTACACCTTC
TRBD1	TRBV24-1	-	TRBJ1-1	CATQGGTEAFF	TGTGCCACACAGGGGGGAACTGAAGCTTTCTTT
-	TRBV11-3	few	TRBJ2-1	CASSFEENNEQFF	TGTGCCAGCAGCTTTGAGGAGAACAATGAGCAGTTCTTC
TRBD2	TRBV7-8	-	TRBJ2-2	CASSFRLAGLTGELFF	TGTGCCAGCAGCTTTAGACTAGCGGGGTTAACCGGGGAGCTGTTTTTT
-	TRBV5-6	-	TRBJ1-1	CASSLVRDRSDEAFF	TGTGCCAGCAGCTTGGTGCGAGATCGTTCGGATGAAGCTTTCTTT
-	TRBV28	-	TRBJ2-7	CASSLNGPYEQYF	TGTGCCAGCAGTTTAAACGGACCCTACGAGCAGTACTTC
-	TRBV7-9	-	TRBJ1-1	CASSLGGWTDTEAFF	TGTGCCAGCAGCTTAGGAGGGTGGACGGACACTGAAGCTTTCTTT
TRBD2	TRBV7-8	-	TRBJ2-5	CASSLVVRFGGQETQYF	TGTGCCAGCAGCTTAGTGGTTCGCTTCGGGGGGCAAGAGACCCAGTACTTC
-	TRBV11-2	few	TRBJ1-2	CASSLTWGNYGYTF	TGTGCCAGCAGCCTAACCTGGGGGAACTATGGCTACACCTTC
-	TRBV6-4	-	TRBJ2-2	CASSDNPLNTGELFF	TGTGCCAGCAGTGACAATCCATTGAACACCGGGGAGCTGTTTTTT
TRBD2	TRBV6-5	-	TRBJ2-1	CASRRAGGNHNEQFF	TGTGCCAGCCGGAGGGCGGGGGGTAACCACAATGAGCAGTTCTTC
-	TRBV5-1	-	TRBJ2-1	CASRPQSYNEQFF	TGCGCCAGCAGACCCCAGTCCTACAATGAGCAGTTCTTC
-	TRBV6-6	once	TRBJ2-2	CASSPPGQGLTGELFF	TGTGCCAGCAGCCCCCCGGGGCAGGGATTAACCGGGGAGCTGTTTTTT
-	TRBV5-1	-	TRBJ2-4	CASSLGGNIQYF	TGCGCCAGCAGCTTGGGGGGAAACATTCAGTACTTC
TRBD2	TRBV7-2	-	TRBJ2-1	CASSASGGAHNEQFF	TGTGCCAGCAGCGCAAGCGGGGGGGCTCACAATGAGCAGTTCTTC
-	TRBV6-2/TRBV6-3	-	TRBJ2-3	CASSHPGRRTDTQYF	TGTGCCAGCAGTCACCCGGGGCGCCGCACAGATACGCAGTATTTT
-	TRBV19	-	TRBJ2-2	CASSIGRGATGELFF	TGTGCCAGTAGTATAGGGAGGGGGGCAACCGGGGAGCTGTTTTTT
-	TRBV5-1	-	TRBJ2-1	CASSLDRYNEQFF	TGCGCCAGCAGCTTGGACAGATACAATGAGCAGTTCTTC
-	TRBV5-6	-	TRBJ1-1	CASSLGRLGTEAFF	TGTGCCAGCAGCTTGGGTCGACTGGGCACTGAAGCTTTCTTT
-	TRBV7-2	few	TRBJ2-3	CASSFRTDLGTDTQYF	TGTGCCAGCAGCTTCAGGACAGACCTGGGGACAGATACGCAGTATTTT
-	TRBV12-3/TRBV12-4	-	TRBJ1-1	CASSPEMNTEAFF	TGTGCCAGCAGTCCAGAAATGAACACTGAAGCTTTCTTT
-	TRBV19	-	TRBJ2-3	CASSIRTRTDTQYF	TGTGCCAGTAGTATAAGGACCCGCACAGATACGCAGTATTTT
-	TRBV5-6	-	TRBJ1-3	CASSLGDTISGNTIYF	TGTGCCAGCAGCTTGGGGGACACCATCTCTGGAAACACCATATATTTT
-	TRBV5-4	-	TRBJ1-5	CASSLENQPQHF	TGTGCCAGCAGCTTGGAAAATCAGCCCCAGCATTTT